The 27 T cell receptor beta chains listed next were all sequenced from one sample in a study of liver allograft versus peripheral blood T cells. Study information: Transplanted-liver T cell receptor repertoires were compared with recipients' peripheral blood repertoires.

TCRdb re-called the reads through MiXCR, storing one row per CDR3 protein. The table has about 10,000 distinct CDR3 sequences, approximately 19% seen once; the top ten hold about 1.7%. The receptors were gathered from a human patient who had a liver transplant. Some T cells may arise from the graft donor.

This clonotype was counted only a few times. The chain recombines TRBV5-4 with TRBJ2-5; TRBD2 matches 7 bases. With V trimmed by 5 bases and J by 6 bases, 16 bases remained unmatched. CDR3 length: 16 residues. Per germline, CDR1 SGHNT and CDR2 YYREEE (reference sequence). Written as DNA, the CDR3 is TGTGCCAGCAGTTATGCTGGGGGGGTTGGGGATCAGACCCAGTACTTC. Its translation is CASSYAGGVGDQTQYF.

This clonotype turned up a few times. V usage is TRBV12-3 or TRBV12-4 and J usage is TRBJ1-2; 12 positions match TRBD1. The CDR3 extends over 14 amino acids. V lost 5 bases to trimming and J lost 8 bases; unmatched junction nucleotides: 6. The CDR3 reads CASSNRDRGLGYTF. DNA for the CDR3: TGTGCCAGCAGTAACCGGGACAGGGGGCTGGGCTACACCTTC.

This clonotype is termed medium-sized. CDR3 sequence: CASSPYLNTGELFF. For the CDR3, the DNA is TGTGCCAGCAGCCCTTACTTGAACACCGGGGAGCTGTTTTTT. V usage is TRBV27 and J usage is TRBJ2-2; D call uncertain. Germline loops: CDR1 MNHEY, CDR2 SMNVEV (reference sequence). The CDR3 length is 14 residues. Trimming took 6 bases from V and 1 from J, leaving 9 bases between them.

By share of the sample, this clonotype is medium-sized. The chain couples TRBV18 to TRBJ1-1; 9 bases are a match to TRBD1. V lost 8 bases, J lost 5 bases, and 9 bases stayed unmatched. In germline, CDR1 is KGHSH, CDR2 LQKENI. The CDR3 length is 14 residues. This CDR3 is CASGTGGAITEAFF. For the CDR3, the DNA is TGTGCCAGCGGAACAGGGGGCGCGATAACTGAAGCTTTCTTT.

The chain recombines TRBV6-1 with TRBJ1-5; D gene uncertain. The CDR3 is 15 residues long. V was clipped by 6 bases and J by 2 bases, with 14 bases between them. Germline V lookup: CDR1 MNHNS, CDR2 SASEGT. CDR3: CASRLGSGGNQPQHF. CDR3 sequence (DNA): TGTGCCAGCAGGCTGGGATCTGGAGGCAATCAGCCCCAGCATTTT.

This clonotype was observed a handful of times. V usage is TRBV9 and J usage is TRBJ1-3; no clear D. CDR3 length: 14 amino acids. The V gene's germline CDR1 is SGDLS and CDR2 YYNGEE. With 0 bases removed from V and 4 bases from J, the gap between germline ends came to 8 bases. The CDR3 loop reads CASSVAVGGNTIYF. CDR3 nucleotides: TGTGCCAGCAGCGTAGCTGTCGGGGGAAACACCATATATTTT.

The chain combines TRBV19 with TRBJ2-7; D might be TRBD1 or TRBD2, each matching 5 bases. Between the trimmed V and J ends, which lost 9 bases and 2 bases, there was a span of 14 bases. This CDR3 is 13 amino acids long. Germline CDR1 is LNHDA and CDR2 is SQIVND (reference sequence). The CDR3: CASRDPRTYEQYF. DNA for the CDR3: TGTGCCAGCCGGGACCCACGGACCTACGAGCAGTACTTC.

This clonotype is termed medium-sized. V is TRBV9 and J is TRBJ2-1; TRBD2 agrees at 8 bases. Germline V gives CDR1 SGDLS, CDR2 YYNGEE. This CDR3 is built from 15 residues. J gave up 7 bases and V 0 bases, and 6 bases lay outside the gene matches. The CDR3, as DNA: TGTGCCAGCAGCGTAGTCGGGGGGGGCGTTAATGAGCAGTTCTTC. Its protein is CASSVVGGGVNEQFF.

The rearrangement uses TRBV11-1 and TRBJ1-1, with D perhaps TRBD1 (5 bases). Trimming stripped 1 base from V and 5 bases from J, with 11 bases between. The CDR3 spans 14 residues. The germline V gene has CDR1 SGHAT and CDR2 FQDESV (reference sequence). In DNA form, the CDR3 reads TGTGCCAGCAGCTTAGTTCAGTGGGGGACTGAAGCTTTCTTT. Its translation: CASSLVQWGTEAFF.

The rearrangement links TRBV14 to TRBJ2-3, with TRBD2 matching 8 bases. V lost 4 bases and J lost 3; bases outside the gene matches: 9. The germline gives CDR1 SGHDN, CDR2 FVKESK. The CDR3 length is 16 residues. The CDR3, as DNA: TGTGCCAGCAGCCCACAATGGGCTAGCGGGACAGATACGCAGTATTTT. Encoded protein: CASSPQWASGTDTQYF.

Details on this clonotype: Being one base from a much bigger clone, this may be a read error. The chain joins TRBV6-1 to TRBJ1-5; D uncertain. V was trimmed by 6 bases and J by 3 bases, leaving 15 bases between them. Germline CDR1 is MNHNS and CDR2 is SASEGT. The CDR3 totals 15 residues. CDR3 amino acids: CASRLKIDDNQPQHF. CDR3 coding DNA: TGTGCCAGCAGACTGAAGATCGACGACAATCAGCCCCAGCATTTT.

This sequence joins TRBV6-5 and TRBJ2-7; D ambiguous. The CDR3 totals 15 residues. With 0 bases removed from V and 2 bases from J, the gap between germline ends came to 11 bases. Germline CDR1 is MNHEY and CDR2 is SVGAGI. CDR3 sequence (DNA): TGTGCCAGCAGTTACTCGTTTACCGGACCCTACGAGCAGTACTTC. Amino acids: CASSYSFTGPYEQYF.

This clonotype is medium-sized in the sample. This chain connects TRBV29-1 to TRBJ1-1; 10 positions agree with TRBD1. The V and J ends lost 7 bases and 1 base, in that order; junction bases with no gene match: 3. CDR1 is SQVTM, CDR2 ANQGSEA, per germline. The CDR3 is made up of 13 amino acids. DNA for the CDR3: TGCAGCGCCCGGGACAGGGGGAACACTGAAGCTTTCTTT. Its translation is CSARDRGNTEAFF.

The chain couples TRBV11-2 to TRBJ2-1; D unclear. The CDR3 spans 11 residues. CDR1 SGHAT and CDR2 FQNNGV come from the germline V gene. Trimming stripped 2 bases from V and 9 bases from J, with 5 bases between. CDR3 sequence (DNA): TGTGCCAGCAGCTTACGTGGTGAGCAGTTCTTC. Translated, it gives CASSLRGEQFF.

By sample share, this clonotype is medium-sized. The chain carries TRBV6-5 and TRBJ1-2; the D gene is possibly TRBD1 (6 bases). CDR1 and CDR2 (germline): MNHEY, SVGAGI. This CDR3 region has 12 residues. Trimming took off 5 bases at V and 6 bases at J, with 10 bases between the two ends. CDR3 protein: CASSPGVDGYTF. In nucleotides, the CDR3 is TGTGCCAGCAGTCCAGGGGTGGATGGCTACACCTTC.

CDR3: CASTLYSGRGGDTQYF. Written as DNA, the CDR3 is TGTGCCAGCACCCTCTATAGCGGGAGAGGAGGGGATACGCAGTATTTT. This sequence joins TRBV28 and TRBJ2-3; 9 bases match TRBD2. Germline V lookup: CDR1 MDHEN, CDR2 SYDVKM. The CDR3 loop spans 16 amino acids. Germline trimming cut 7 bases from V and 6 bases from J; bases unmatched to any gene: 14.

This clonotype was detected many times. The J gene is TRBJ1-5, the V gene TRBV16, with no clear D. Trimming took 4 bases from V and 5 from J, leaving 6 bases between them. The CDR3 has 12 amino acids. Germline loops: CDR1 KGHSY, CDR2 FQNENV. The CDR3 is CASSPQDQPQHF. In nucleotides, the CDR3 is TGTGCCAGCAGCCCCCAGGATCAGCCCCAGCATTTT.

This clonotype was seen a handful of times. The CDR3 sequence is CASSLQQGNTGELFF. In DNA form, the CDR3 reads TGTGCCAGCAGTTTGCAGCAGGGGAACACCGGGGAGCTGTTTTTT. The chain recombines TRBV12-3 or TRBV12-4 with TRBJ2-2; TRBD1 is a possible D gene (5 bases). V was clipped by 3 bases and J by 1 base, with 9 bases between them. The CDR3 has 15 residues.

This clonotype is termed medium-sized. The chain combines TRBV18 with TRBJ2-1, with D unresolved. From germline, CDR1 is KGHSH and CDR2 LQKENI. The CDR3 runs 17 residues. Trimming stripped 0 bases from V and 1 base from J, with 13 bases between. CDR3 nucleotide sequence: TGTGCCAGCTCACCACCTACTGTGCTGGGATCCTACAATGAGCAGTTCTTC. It specifies CASSPPTVLGSYNEQFF.

V usage is TRBV6-6 and J usage is TRBJ2-1; 13 nucleotides agree with TRBD2. The CDR3 loop spans 16 amino acids. Germline assignment: CDR1 MNHNY and CDR2 SVGAGI (reference sequence). V lost 6 bases, J lost 3 bases, and 5 bases stayed unmatched. In nucleotides, the CDR3 is TGTGCCAGCAGGTCCGGGACTAGCGGGGACTACAATGAGCAGTTCTTC. It encodes CASRSGTSGDYNEQFF.

In this sample, this clonotype turned up a few times. V and J are TRBV7-3 and TRBJ2-1, with 13 positions matching TRBD2. The ends lost 5 bases at V and 7 bases at J; junction bases unmatched: 5. The V gene's germline CDR1 is SGHTA and CDR2 FQGTGA. The CDR3 is made up of 15 amino acids. CDR3 nucleotides: TGTGCCAGCAGCAAACTAGCGGGGGGGCCAAATGAGCAGTTCTTC. It translates to CASSKLAGGPNEQFF.

The V gene is TRBV9, the J gene TRBJ1-1; a weak D match, TRBD1 (6 bases). Trimming took off 0 bases at V and 6 bases at J, with 21 bases between the two ends. This CDR3 contains 17 residues. CDR1 and CDR2 from the germline V gene are SGDLS and YYNGEE. The CDR3 loop reads CASSVGPLRGGGAEAFF. CDR3 DNA: TGTGCCAGCAGCGTAGGGCCTCTTCGGGGGGGGGGCGCTGAAGCTTTCTTT.

This clonotype showed up just a few times. The rearrangement links TRBV28 to TRBJ2-7, with D uncertain. Germline V gene sequence: CDR1 MDHEN, CDR2 SYDVKM. Trimming took off 4 bases at V and 5 bases at J, with 18 bases between the two ends. The CDR3 is 15 residues long. The DNA for the CDR3 is TGTGCCAGCAGTTCGGCCAGCCAGAATGGGGACGAGCAGTACTTC. Protein product: CASSSASQNGDEQYF.

In this sample, this clonotype turned up many times. The V gene is TRBV9, the J gene TRBJ2-3; TRBD2 matches at 10 bases. The germline V gene encodes CDR1 SGDLS and CDR2 YYNGEE. Trimming cost V 0 bases and J 6 bases; bases outside gene matches: 4. The CDR3 extends over 15 amino acids. DNA of the CDR3: TGTGCCAGCAGCGTAGAGGGACTAGCGTCCGATACGCAGTATTTT. This codes for CASSVEGLASDTQYF.

The chain couples TRBV12-3 or TRBV12-4 to TRBJ1-5; no clear D gene. CDR3 length: 14 residues. Trimming took off 6 bases at V and 2 bases at J, with 11 bases between the two ends. The CDR3 coding sequence is TGTGCCAGCAGCTACAGCGTAGGCAATCAGCCCCAGCATTTT. Protein sequence: CASSYSVGNQPQHF.

The chain has TRBV28 and TRBJ2-7; D gene uncertain. This CDR3 region has 13 residues. The germline CDR1 and CDR2 sequences are MDHEN and SYDVKM. The V gene lost 8 bases and the J gene lost 4 bases, with 15 bases spanning the gap. This CDR3 reads CASGQTIRYEQYF. CDR3 bases: TGTGCCAGCGGGCAGACGATAAGGTACGAGCAGTACTTC.

The chain joins TRBV6-6 to TRBJ2-7; 8 bases are shared with TRBD1. V lost 2 bases and J lost 2; bases outside the gene matches: 5. Germline V gene data show CDR1 as MNHNY and CDR2 as SVGAGI (reference sequence). The length of the CDR3 is 15 residues. The CDR3 here is CASSYLRQGTYEQYF. The CDR3 nucleotides are TGTGCCAGCAGTTACCTCCGACAGGGGACCTACGAGCAGTACTTC.